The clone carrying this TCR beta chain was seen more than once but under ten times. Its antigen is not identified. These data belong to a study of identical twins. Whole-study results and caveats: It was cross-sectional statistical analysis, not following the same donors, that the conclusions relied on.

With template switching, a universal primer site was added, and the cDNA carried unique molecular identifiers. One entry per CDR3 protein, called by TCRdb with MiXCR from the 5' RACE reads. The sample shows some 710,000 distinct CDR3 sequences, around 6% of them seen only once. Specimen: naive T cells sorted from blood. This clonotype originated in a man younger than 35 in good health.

This CDR3 is CAWSPGETQYF. The DNA for the CDR3 is TGTGCCTGGAGCCCCGGAGAGACCCAGTACTTC. The V and J genes are TRBV30 and TRBJ2-5, with no clear D. Germline loops: CDR1 GTSNPN, CDR2 SVGIG (reference sequence). Trimming removed 3 bases at V and 4 bases at J, with 6 bases between. This CDR3 region has 11 residues.